These 5 T cell receptor beta chains were all obtained from the same sample, sequenced in a study of blood T cell repertoires in COVID-19. Assay: immunoSEQ multiplex PCR; the TCRdb copy retains only in-frame clones and omits some. Of about 250,000 clones in the sample, 65% to 90% were seen once. Sequences were obtained from peripheral blood. Receptors originate from a man aged 50-59 years with COVID-19, enrolled during active disease.

The CDR3 bases are TGTGCCAGCAGCCCACGGGACAGGGCAGGTGGGGAGCTGTTTTTT. As protein: CASSPRDRAGGELFF. The chain has TRBV7-9 and TRBJ2-2, with 9 bases aligning to TRBD1. V lost 5 bases, J lost 8 bases, and 9 bases stayed unmatched. The CDR3 is 15 residues long. Per the germline V gene, CDR1 is SEHNR and CDR2 is FQNEAQ (reference sequence).

The CDR3 DNA reads as TGTGCCAGCAGATATAGACAGGAAGCGTTCTTC. As protein: CASRYRQEAFF. The rearrangement uses TRBV6-5 and TRBJ2-1, with D perhaps matching TRBD1 (6 bases). Germline CDR1 reads MNHEY; CDR2 reads SVGAGI. The CDR3 is made up of 11 amino acids. V dropped 6 bases and J dropped 15 bases, with 15 bases sitting between them.

In DNA, the CDR3 is TGTGCCAGCAGGCCAACGACGGACAGGGACTACAATGAGCAGTTCTTC. Amino acid sequence: CASRPTTDRDYNEQFF. This chain links TRBV7-9 with TRBJ2-1; 8 bases agree with TRBD1. The CDR3 totals 16 residues. CDR1 is SEHNR and CDR2 is FQNEAQ in the germline V gene (reference sequence). With V trimmed by 6 bases and J by 3 bases, 10 bases remained unmatched.

The chain joins TRBV19 to TRBJ2-1; 11 bases match TRBD2. From germline, CDR1 is LNHDA and CDR2 SQIVND (reference sequence). After removal of 6 bases from V and 4 bases from J, the junction contained 8 bases not matched to a gene. The CDR3 loop spans 16 amino acids. The CDR3 sequence is CASSTSLAGGYNEQFF. Here the CDR3 DNA reads TGTGCCAGTAGCACATCCCTAGCGGGGGGTTACAATGAGCAGTTCTTC.

This clone appeared a single time. The rearrangement links TRBV29-1 to TRBJ2-5, with TRBD2 matching over 10 bases. CDR1 and CDR2 from the germline V gene are SQVTM and ANQGSEA. Trimming at V came to 6 bases and at J to 1 base, leaving 8 bases not matched to a gene. The CDR3 contains 15 residues. The chain's CDR3 is CSVRRSSGGQETQYF. For the CDR3, the DNA is TGCAGCGTACGACGGTCTAGCGGGGGCCAAGAGACCCAGTACTTC.